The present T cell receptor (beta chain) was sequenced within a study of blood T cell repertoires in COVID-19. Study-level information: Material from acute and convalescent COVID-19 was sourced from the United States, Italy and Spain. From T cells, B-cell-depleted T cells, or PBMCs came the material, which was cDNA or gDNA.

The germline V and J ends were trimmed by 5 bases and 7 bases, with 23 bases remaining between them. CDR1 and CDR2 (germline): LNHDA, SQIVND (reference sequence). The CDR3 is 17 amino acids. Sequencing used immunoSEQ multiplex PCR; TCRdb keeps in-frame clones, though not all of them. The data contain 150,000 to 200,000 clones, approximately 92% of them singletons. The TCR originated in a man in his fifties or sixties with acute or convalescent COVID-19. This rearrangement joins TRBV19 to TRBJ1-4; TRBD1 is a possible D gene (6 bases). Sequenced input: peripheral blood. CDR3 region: CASSLGGTTSWSEKLFF. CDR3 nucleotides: TGTGCCAGTAGTTTGGGGGGGACAACCTCTTGGTCTGAAAAACTGTTTTTT.